This TCR beta chain is from a study of PD-1 blockade in classical Hodgkin lymphoma. The study's findings and limits: Nothing has yet pinned down what causes the repertoire differences, possibly disease activity or prior therapy. CD4+ TCR diversity rose significantly by C4D1, and CD8+ TCR diversity did not. Baseline diversity in complete responders resembled that of newly diagnosed patients.

This sample's time point: cycle 4 day 1 (C4D1), after five to seven weeks of nivolumab. Each patient's relapse followed autologous stem cell transplantation, and brentuximab vedotin exposure varied. Here immunoSEQ multiplex PCR was the method, and the copy in TCRdb shows in-frame clones only, minus some. The sample has fewer than 95,000 clones; about 83% are singletons. CDR3 length: 15 residues. Germline CDR1 reads ENHRY; CDR2 reads SYGVKD. V dropped 4 bases and J dropped 5; count of bases not matched to a gene: 8. Note on this clone: Its antigen is not identified.

Sequencing used peripheral blood mononuclear cells (PBMCs), obtained before the fourth cycle of nivolumab. The clonotype was recovered from a human donor with classical Hodgkin lymphoma. The chain carries TRBV10-3 and TRBJ2-1; 7 bases match TRBD2. CDR3 coding DNA: TGTGCCATCAGTGGAGAGGGGAGGGTTAACAATGAGCAGTTCTTC. Its protein is CAISGEGRVNNEQFF.